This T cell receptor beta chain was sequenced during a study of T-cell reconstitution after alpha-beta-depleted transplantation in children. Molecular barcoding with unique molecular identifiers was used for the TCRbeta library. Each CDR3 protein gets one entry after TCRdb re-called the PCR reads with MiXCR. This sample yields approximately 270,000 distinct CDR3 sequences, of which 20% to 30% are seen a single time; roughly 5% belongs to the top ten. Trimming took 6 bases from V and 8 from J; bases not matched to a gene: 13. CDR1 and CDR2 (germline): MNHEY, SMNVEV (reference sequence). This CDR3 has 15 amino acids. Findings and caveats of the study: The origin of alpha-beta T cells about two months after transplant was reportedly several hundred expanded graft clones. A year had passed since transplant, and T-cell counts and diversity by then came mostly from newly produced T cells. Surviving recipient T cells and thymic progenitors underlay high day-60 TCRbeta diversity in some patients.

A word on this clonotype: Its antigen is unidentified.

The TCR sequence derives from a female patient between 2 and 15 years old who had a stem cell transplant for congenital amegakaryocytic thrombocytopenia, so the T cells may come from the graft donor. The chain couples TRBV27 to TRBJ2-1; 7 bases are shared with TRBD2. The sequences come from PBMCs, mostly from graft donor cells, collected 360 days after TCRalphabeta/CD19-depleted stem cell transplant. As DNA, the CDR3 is TGTGCCAGCAGGCTTGGGCTAGCGGACCTCGATGAGCAGTTCTTC. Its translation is CASRLGLADLDEQFF.